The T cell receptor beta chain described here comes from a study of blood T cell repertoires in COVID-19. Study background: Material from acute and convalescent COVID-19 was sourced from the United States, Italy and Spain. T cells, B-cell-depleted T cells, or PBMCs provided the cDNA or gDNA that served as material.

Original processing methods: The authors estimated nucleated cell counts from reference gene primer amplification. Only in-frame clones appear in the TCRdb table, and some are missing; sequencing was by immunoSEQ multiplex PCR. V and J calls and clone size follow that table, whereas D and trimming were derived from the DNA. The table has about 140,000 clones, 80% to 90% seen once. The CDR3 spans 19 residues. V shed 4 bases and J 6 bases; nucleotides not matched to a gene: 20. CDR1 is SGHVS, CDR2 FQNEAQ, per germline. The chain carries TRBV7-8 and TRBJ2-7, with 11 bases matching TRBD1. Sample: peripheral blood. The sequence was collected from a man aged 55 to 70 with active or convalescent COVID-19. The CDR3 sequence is CASSSWTGGVVASVGEQYF. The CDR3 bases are TGTGCCAGCAGCTCCTGGACAGGGGGCGTAGTAGCCTCGGTTGGCGAGCAGTACTTC.